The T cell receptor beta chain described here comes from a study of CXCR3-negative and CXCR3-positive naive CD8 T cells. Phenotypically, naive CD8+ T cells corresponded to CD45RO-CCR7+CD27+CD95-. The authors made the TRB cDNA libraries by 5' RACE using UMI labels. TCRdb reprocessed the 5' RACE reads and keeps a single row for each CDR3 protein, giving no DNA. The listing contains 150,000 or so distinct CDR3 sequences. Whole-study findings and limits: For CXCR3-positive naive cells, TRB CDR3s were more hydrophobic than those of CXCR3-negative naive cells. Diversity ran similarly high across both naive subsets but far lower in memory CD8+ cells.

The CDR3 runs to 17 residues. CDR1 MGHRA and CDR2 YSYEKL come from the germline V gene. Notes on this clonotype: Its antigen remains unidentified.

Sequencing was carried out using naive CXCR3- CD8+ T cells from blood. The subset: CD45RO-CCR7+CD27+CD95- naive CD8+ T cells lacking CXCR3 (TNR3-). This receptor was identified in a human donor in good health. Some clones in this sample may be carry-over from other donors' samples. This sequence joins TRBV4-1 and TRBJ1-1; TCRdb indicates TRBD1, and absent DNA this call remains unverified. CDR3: CASSQDLGFPGNTEAFF.